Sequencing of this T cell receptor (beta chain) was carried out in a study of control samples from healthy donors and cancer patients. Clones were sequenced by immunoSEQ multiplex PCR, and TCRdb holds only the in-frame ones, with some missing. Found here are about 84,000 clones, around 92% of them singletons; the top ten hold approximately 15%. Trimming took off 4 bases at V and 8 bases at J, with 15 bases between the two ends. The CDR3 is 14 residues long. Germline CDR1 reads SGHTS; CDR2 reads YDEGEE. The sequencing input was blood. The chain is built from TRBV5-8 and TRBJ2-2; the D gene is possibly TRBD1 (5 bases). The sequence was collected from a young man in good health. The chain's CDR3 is CASSRRWGTGELFF. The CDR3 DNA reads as TGTGCCAGCAGCCGGCGTTGGGGCACGGGGGAGCTGTTTTTT.